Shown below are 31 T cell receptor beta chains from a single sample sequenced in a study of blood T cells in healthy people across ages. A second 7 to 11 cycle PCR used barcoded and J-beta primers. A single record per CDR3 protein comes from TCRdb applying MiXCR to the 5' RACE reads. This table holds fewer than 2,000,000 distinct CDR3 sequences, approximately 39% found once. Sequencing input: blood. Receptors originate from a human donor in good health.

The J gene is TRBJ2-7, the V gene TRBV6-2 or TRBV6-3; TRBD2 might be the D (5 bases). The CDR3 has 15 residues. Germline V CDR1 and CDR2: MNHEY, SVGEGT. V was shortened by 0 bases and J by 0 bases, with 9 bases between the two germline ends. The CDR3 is CASSYSGESSYEQYF. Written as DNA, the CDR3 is TGTGCCAGCAGTTACTCTGGGGAGAGCTCCTACGAGCAGTACTTC.

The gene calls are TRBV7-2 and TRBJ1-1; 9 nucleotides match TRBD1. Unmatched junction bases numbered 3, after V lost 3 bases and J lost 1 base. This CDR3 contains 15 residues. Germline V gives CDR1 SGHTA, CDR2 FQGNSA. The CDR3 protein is CASSFAGQGNTEAFF. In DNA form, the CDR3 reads TGTGCCAGCAGCTTTGCGGGACAGGGGAACACTGAAGCTTTCTTT.

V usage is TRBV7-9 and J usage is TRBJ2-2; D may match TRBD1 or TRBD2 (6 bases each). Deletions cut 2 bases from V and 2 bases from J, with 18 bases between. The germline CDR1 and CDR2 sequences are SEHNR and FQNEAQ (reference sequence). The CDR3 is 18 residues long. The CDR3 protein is CASSLTRRGALNTGELFF. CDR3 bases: TGTGCCAGCAGCTTAACGAGGAGGGGGGCGCTTAACACCGGGGAGCTGTTTTTT.

Here the CDR3 DNA reads TGCAGCGCCCAACTAGCGGGGGTCACAGATACGCAGTATTTT. It encodes CSAQLAGVTDTQYF. The genes are TRBV29-1 and TRBJ2-3, with 11 nucleotides matching TRBD2. CDR1 and CDR2 (germline): SQVTM, ANQGSEA. With 7 bases clipped from V and 2 bases from J, the junction kept 5 bases outside the gene matches. The CDR3 extends over 14 amino acids.

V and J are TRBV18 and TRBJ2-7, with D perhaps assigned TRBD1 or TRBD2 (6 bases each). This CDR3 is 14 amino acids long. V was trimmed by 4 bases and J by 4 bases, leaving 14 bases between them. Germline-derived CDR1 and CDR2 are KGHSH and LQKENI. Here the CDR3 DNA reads TGTGCCAGCTCACGTGGGGGGCGAGCATACGAGCAGTACTTC. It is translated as CASSRGGRAYEQYF.

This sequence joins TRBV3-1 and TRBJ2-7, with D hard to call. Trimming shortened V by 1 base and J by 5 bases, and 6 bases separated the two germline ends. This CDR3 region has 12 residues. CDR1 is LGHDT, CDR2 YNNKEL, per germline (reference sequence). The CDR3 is CASSQAFHEQYF. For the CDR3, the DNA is TGTGCCAGCAGCCAAGCTTTTCACGAGCAGTACTTC.

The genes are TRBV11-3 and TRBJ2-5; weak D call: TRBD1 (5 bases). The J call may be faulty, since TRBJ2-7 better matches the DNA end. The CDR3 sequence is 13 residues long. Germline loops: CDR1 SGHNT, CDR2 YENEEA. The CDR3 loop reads CASSPNQGSEQYF. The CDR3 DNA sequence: TGTGCCAGCAGCCCAAACCAGGGATCCGAGCAGTACTTC.

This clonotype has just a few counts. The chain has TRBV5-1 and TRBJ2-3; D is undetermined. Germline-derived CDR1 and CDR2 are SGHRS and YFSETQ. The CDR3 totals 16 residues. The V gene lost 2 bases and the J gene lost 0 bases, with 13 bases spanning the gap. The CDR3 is CASSLRVAASTDTQYF. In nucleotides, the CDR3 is TGCGCCAGCAGCTTAAGGGTCGCGGCTAGCACAGATACGCAGTATTTT.

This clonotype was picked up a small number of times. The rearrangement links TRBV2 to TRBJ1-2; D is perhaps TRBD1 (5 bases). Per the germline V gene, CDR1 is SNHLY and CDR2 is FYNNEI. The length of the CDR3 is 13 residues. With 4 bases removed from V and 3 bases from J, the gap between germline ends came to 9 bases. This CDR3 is CASSVGHDYGYTF. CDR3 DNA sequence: TGTGCCAGCAGTGTCGGACACGACTATGGCTACACCTTC.

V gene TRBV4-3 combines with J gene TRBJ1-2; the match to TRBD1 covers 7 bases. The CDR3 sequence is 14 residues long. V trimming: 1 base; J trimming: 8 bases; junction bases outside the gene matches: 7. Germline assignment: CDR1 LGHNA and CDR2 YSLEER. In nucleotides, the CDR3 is TGCGCCAGCAGCCAAGCTAACAGGGGTCTAGGCTACACCTTC. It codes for CASSQANRGLGYTF.

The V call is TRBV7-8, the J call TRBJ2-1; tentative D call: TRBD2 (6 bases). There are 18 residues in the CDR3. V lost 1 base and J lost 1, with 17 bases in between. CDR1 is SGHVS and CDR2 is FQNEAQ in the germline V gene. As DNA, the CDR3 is TGTGCCAGCAGCTTAGGTATAGGGGCAGGGAGGTCCTACAATGAGCAGTTCTTC. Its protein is CASSLGIGAGRSYNEQFF.

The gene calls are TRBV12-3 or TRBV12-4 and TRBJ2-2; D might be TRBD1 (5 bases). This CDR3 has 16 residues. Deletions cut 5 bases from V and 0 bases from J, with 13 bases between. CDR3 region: CASSPRTLTNTGELFF. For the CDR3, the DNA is TGTGCCAGCAGTCCCAGGACACTAACGAACACCGGGGAGCTGTTTTTT.

The CDR3, as DNA: TGTGCCAGCAGCTTGGAACCTATAGACAGGGCGAGCATTCAGTACTTC. Its protein is CASSLEPIDRASIQYF. The rearrangement joins TRBV5-8 to TRBJ2-4; 7 nucleotides agree with TRBD1. V gave up 0 bases and J gave up 9 bases; unmatched junction bases: 12. CDR1 and CDR2 (germline): SGHTS, YDEGEE. There are 16 residues in the CDR3. The full variable domain, in which reference TRBV5-8 and TRBJ2-4 provide the parts outside the CDR3, is EAGVTQSPTHLIKTRGQQATLRCSPISGHTSVYWYQQALGLGLQFLLWYDEGEERNRGNFPPRFSGRQFPNYSSELNVNALELEDSALYLCASSLEPIDRASIQYFGAGTRLSVL.

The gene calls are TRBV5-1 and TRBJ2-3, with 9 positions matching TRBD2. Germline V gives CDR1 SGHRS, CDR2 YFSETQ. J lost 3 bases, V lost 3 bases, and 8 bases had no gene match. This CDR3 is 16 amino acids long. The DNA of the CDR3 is TGCGCCAGCAGCTCCCCTAGCGGGGCAGGGACAGATACGCAGTATTTT. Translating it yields CASSSPSGAGTDTQYF.

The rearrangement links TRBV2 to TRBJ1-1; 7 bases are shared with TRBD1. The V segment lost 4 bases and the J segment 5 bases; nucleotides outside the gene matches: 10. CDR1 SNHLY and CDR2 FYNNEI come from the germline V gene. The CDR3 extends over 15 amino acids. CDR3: CASSARQGSGTEAFF. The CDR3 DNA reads TGTGCCAGCAGTGCCCGACAGGGCTCGGGGACTGAAGCTTTCTTT.

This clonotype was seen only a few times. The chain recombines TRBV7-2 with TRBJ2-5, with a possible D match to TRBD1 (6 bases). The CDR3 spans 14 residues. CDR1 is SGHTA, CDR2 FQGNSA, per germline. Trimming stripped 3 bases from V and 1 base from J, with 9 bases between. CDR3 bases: TGTACCAGCAGCTTCCAGACAGGCCAAGAGACCCAGTACTTC. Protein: CTSSFQTGQETQYF.

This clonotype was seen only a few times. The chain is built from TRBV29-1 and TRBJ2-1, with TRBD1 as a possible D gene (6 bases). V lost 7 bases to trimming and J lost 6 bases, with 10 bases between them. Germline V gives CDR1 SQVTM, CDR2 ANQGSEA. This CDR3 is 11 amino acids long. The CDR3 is CSASDSNEQFF. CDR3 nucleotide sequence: TGCAGCGCCTCGGACAGCAATGAGCAGTTCTTC.

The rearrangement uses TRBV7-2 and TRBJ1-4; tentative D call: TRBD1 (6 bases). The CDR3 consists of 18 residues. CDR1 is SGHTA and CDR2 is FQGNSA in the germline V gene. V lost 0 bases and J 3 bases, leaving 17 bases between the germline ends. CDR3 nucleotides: TGTGCCAGCAGCTTAGCGAAATTACAGGGACTTTCTAATGAAAAACTGTTTTTT. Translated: CASSLAKLQGLSNEKLFF.

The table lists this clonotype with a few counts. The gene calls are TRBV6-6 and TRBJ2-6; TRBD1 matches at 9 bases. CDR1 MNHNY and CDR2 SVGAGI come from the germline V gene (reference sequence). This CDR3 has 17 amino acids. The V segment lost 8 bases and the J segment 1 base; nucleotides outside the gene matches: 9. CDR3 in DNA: TGTGCCAGCGGTACTCGGACAGGGGTTTCTGGGGCCAACGTCCTGACTTTC. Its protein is CASGTRTGVSGANVLTF.

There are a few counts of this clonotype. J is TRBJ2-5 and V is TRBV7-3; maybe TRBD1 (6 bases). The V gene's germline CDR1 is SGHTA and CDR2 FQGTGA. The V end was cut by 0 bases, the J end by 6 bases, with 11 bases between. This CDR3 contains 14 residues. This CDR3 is CASSLTGRGQTQYF. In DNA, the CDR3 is TGTGCCAGCAGCTTAACGGGCAGGGGTCAGACCCAGTACTTC.

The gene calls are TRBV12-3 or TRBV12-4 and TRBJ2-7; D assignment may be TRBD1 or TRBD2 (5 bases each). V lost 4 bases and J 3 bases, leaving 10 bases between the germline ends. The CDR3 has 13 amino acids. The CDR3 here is CASSSGTIYEQYF. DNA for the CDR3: TGTGCCAGCAGTTCTGGGACCATCTACGAGCAGTACTTC.

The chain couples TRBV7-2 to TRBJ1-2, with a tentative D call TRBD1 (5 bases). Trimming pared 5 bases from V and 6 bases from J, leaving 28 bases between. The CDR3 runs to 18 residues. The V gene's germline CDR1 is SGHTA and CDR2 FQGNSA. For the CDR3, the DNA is TGTGCCAGCAGCCCAGTGTATAAGGCGGCAGGGCTTCGGGATGGCTACACCTTC. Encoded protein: CASSPVYKAAGLRDGYTF.

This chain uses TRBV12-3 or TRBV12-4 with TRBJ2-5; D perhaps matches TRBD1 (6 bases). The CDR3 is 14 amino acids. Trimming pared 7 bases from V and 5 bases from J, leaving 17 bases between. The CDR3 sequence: CASTVDRPGETQYF. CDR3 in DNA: TGTGCCAGCACAGTAGACAGGCCGGGGGAGACCCAGTACTTC.

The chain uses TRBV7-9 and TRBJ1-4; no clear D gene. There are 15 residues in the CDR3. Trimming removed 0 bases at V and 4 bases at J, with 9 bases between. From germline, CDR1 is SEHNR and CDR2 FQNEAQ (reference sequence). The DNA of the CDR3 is TGTGCCAGCAGCTTAGCCTCCCAGATTAATGAAAAACTGTTTTTT. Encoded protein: CASSLASQINEKLFF.

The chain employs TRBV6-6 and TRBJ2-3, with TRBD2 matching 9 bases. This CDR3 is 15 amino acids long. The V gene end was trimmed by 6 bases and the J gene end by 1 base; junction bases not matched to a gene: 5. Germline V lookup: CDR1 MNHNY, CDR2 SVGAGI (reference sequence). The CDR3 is CASRDSGGGTDTQYF. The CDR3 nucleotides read TGTGCCAGCAGGGATAGCGGGGGCGGCACAGATACGCAGTATTTT.

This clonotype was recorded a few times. The CDR3 sequence: CASSVQRENNEQFF. DNA of the CDR3: TGTGCCAGCAGCGTCCAGCGGGAAAACAATGAGCAGTTCTTC. This chain connects TRBV9 to TRBJ2-1; 7 nucleotides align to TRBD2. The trim removed 2 bases at V and 5 bases at J, leaving 4 bases unmatched. Germline CDR1 reads SGDLS; CDR2 reads YYNGEE. CDR3 size: 14 residues.

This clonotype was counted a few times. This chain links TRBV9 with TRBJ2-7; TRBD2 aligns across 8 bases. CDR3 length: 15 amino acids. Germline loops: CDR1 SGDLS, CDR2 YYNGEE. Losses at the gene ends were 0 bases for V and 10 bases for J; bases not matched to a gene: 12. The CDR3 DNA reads TGTGCCAGCAGCGTAGTTGCGGGGGGACCAGGGGCCCAGTACTTC. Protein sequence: CASSVVAGGPGAQYF.

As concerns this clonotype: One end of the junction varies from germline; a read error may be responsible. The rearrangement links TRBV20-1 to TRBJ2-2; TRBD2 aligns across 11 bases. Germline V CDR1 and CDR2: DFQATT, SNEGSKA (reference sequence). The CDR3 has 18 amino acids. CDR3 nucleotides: TGCAGTGCTAGGGGTACTAGCGGGGGACCTCTGAACACCGGGGAGCGGTTTTTT. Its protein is CSARGTSGGPLNTGERFF.

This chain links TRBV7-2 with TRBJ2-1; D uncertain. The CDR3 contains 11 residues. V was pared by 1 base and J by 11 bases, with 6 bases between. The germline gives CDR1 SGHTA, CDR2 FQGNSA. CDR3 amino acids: CASSLVLQQFF. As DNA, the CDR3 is TGTGCCAGCAGCTTAGTACTTCAGCAGTTCTTC.

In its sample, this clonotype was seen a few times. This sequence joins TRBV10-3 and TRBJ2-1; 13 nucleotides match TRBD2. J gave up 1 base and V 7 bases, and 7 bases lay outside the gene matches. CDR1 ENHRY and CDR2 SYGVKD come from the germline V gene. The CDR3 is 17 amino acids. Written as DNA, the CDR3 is TGTGCCATCATGACTAGCGGGGGGACAAATTCCTACAATGAGCAGTTCTTC. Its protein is CAIMTSGGTNSYNEQFF.

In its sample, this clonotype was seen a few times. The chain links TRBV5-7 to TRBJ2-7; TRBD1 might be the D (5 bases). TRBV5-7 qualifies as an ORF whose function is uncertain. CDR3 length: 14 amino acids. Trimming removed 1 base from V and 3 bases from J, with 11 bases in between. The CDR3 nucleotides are TGTGCCAGCAGCTTGTTTTCCAGGGACTACGAGCAGTACTTC. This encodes CASSLFSRDYEQYF.